The rows below give T cell receptor beta chains drawn from one sample of a study of response to subunit inactivated influenza vaccine. TCRdb passed the RT-PCR reads through MiXCR, listing each CDR3 protein once. This sample has about 190,000 distinct CDR3 sequences, with over 13% found just once. Material: CD8+ T cells sorted from PBMCs, obtained roughly 5 days after vaccination. Every receptor here comes from a man aged 50 or older who received an inactivated influenza vaccine. Each CDR3 is given with its conserved first and last residue. D genes are given only for firm matches. Expanded clones are given a class, and other clones once, few, many or no size at all.

few	TRBV12-3/TRBV12-4	TRBJ2-5	-	TGTGCCAGCAGTTTGGGGCAGGGGGGGTCCCAAGAGACCCAGTACTTC	CASSLGQGGSQETQYF
few	TRBV19	TRBJ2-4	-	TGTGCCAGTAATCCAGACGGCGCCAAAAACATTCAGTACTTC	CASNPDGAKNIQYF
many	TRBV6-5	TRBJ2-3	TRBD2	TGTGCCAGCAGTTACTCGATTGTCCCACTAGCGGGAGTCTCAGATACGCAGTATTTT	CASSYSIVPLAGVSDTQYF
few	TRBV5-1	TRBJ2-1	-	TGCGCCAGCAGCTTGGTCACCACGGGACATCTCTCCTACAATGAGCAGTTCTTC	CASSLVTTGHLSYNEQFF
-	TRBV24-1	TRBJ2-1	-	TGTGCCACCAGTGATTTGGTCAGCGATGAGCAGTTCTTC	CATSDLVSDEQFF
many	TRBV20-1	TRBJ2-5	TRBD2	TGCAGTGCTAGGCCCCGAACTAGCGGCTCGACCCAGTACTTC	CSARPRTSGSTQYF
few	TRBV12-3/TRBV12-4	TRBJ1-1	-	TGTGCCAGCAGTTCCTCGACAGTTCAAGCTTTCTTT	CASSSSTVQAFF
-	TRBV11-1	TRBJ2-7	TRBD1	TGTGCCAGCAGCCGACAGGGTCCCTACGAGCAGTACTTC	CASSRQGPYEQYF
-	TRBV5-6	TRBJ1-4	-	TGTGCCAGCAGCTGGGGGGGCCCTGAGGAAAAACTGTTTTTT	CASSWGGPEEKLFF
many	TRBV5-6	TRBJ1-1	-	TGTGCCAGCAGCTCCTGGCCAAGCACTGAAGCTTTCTTT	CASSSWPSTEAFF
many	TRBV28	TRBJ2-5	-	TGTGCCAGCAGTTTCCGGGACCCTGAGACCCAGTACTTC	CASSFRDPETQYF
-	TRBV28	TRBJ1-5	TRBD1	TGTGCCAGCTGCCCGGGACAGGTTTTCCGGACCAATCAGCCCCAGCATTTT	CASCPGQVFRTNQPQHF
few	TRBV3-1	TRBJ2-2	-	TGTGCCAGCAGCCAAGATCGAGGTACCGGGGAGCTGTTTTTT	CASSQDRGTGELFF
many	TRBV12-3/TRBV12-4	TRBJ1-3	-	TGTGCCAGCAGTTCCTCAGGGTCTGGAAACACCATATATTTT	CASSSSGSGNTIYF
-	TRBV14	TRBJ2-3	TRBD1	TGTGCCAGCAGCCAAGAAGGACAGGGCGGTGACACAGATACGCAGTATTTT	CASSQEGQGGDTDTQYF
-	TRBV9	TRBJ2-7	-	TGTGCCAGCAGCGTAGGGGAAGGGGGCTACGAGCAGTACTTC	CASSVGEGGYEQYF
few	TRBV9	TRBJ2-4	-	TGTGCCAGCAGCCCACGAGACAGGCCCTACAAAAACATTCAGTACTTC	CASSPRDRPYKNIQYF
-	TRBV10-3	TRBJ2-7	TRBD1	TGTGCCACCGGGGACAGCGCTTACGAGCAGTACTTC	CATGDSAYEQYF
many	TRBV6-2/TRBV6-3	TRBJ2-7	-	TGTGCCAGCAGCCTCTCCTTATGGGGATCCTACGAGCAGTACTTC	CASSLSLWGSYEQYF
-	TRBV12-3/TRBV12-4	TRBJ1-5	-	TGTGCCAGCAGTTTGGGGGACTATCAGCCCCAGCATTTT	CASSLGDYQPQHF
few	TRBV20-1	TRBJ2-3	-	TGCAGTGCTAGTGACCGGACATACACAGATACGCAGTATTTT	CSASDRTYTDTQYF
few	TRBV12-3/TRBV12-4	TRBJ2-2	-	TGTGCCAGCAGTTTGACCGCACGGGCCGGGGAGCTGTTTTTT	CASSLTARAGELFF
-	TRBV2	TRBJ2-7	TRBD1	TGTGCCAGCAGCGCCTCGACAGGGGGTGAGCAGTACTTC	CASSASTGGEQYF
-	TRBV7-2	TRBJ2-3	TRBD2	TGTGCCAGCAGCTTACTCGCTAGCGGGAGCTTGGGAAGCACAGATACGCAGTATTTT	CASSLLASGSLGSTDTQYF
-	TRBV7-9	TRBJ2-7	TRBD1	TGTGCCAGCAGCTCTCCGGGACAGAGCTCCTACGAGCAGTACTTC	CASSSPGQSSYEQYF
-	TRBV27	TRBJ2-3	-	TGTGCCAGCAGTCTCGTTGGACACCTAGGCACAGATACGCAGTATTTT	CASSLVGHLGTDTQYF
-	TRBV12-3/TRBV12-4	TRBJ2-1	-	TGTGCCAGCAGCGATGGACAAGTCTCCTACAATGAGCAGTTCTTC	CASSDGQVSYNEQFF
many	TRBV24-1	TRBJ2-7	TRBD1	TGTGCCACCAGAATCGGCCGACAGGGGAAGGATTTCGAGCAGTACTTC	CATRIGRQGKDFEQYF
-	TRBV5-1	TRBJ2-7	-	TGCGCCAGCAGCTTGAAGGGCAGGGTCTACGAGCAGTACTTC	CASSLKGRVYEQYF
-	TRBV20-1	TRBJ2-1	-	TGCAGTGCTAGACACAGGGAGTCCTACAATGAGCAGTTCTTC	CSARHRESYNEQFF
many	TRBV6-1	TRBJ2-2	-	TGTGCCAGCAGTCCGTTATCGGGGATCACCGGGGAGCTGTTTTTT	CASSPLSGITGELFF
few	TRBV12-3/TRBV12-4	TRBJ2-3	-	TGTGCCAGCAGTTCCAACGACAACAGAGCCGATACGCAGTATTTT	CASSSNDNRADTQYF